The clone carrying this T cell receptor (beta chain) was counted many times. Its antigen remains unknown. This entry belongs to a study of breast tumors, draining lymph nodes, adjacent tissues. Study-wide results and caveats: Most tumor T cells seemingly derive from lymph node, then expand in tumor. Tumor repertoires ranked between lymph nodes and nontumor tissue in diversity, with V and J gene preferences. That most tumor T cells come from lymph nodes remained unproven.

MiXCR, run by TCRdb on the multiplex PCR reads, gives a single entry per CDR3 protein. The sample consists of 150,000 to 250,000 distinct CDR3 sequences, approximately 30% of them appearing once. Axillary draining lymph nodes of breast cancer patients supplied the node samples. Germline loops: CDR1 MRHNA, CDR2 SNTAGT. This CDR3 spans 16 amino acids. V lost 3 bases to trimming and J lost 1 base, with 14 bases between them. What was sequenced was axillary lymph node tissue. The chain links TRBV6-4 to TRBJ2-3; D is perhaps TRBD1 or TRBD2 (6 bases each). This clonotype was obtained from a female donor with breast cancer. Some clones in this sample may be carry-over from other donors' samples. The CDR3 bases are TGTGCCAGCAGTGAGGAGGGGGTGTATGGCACAGATACGCAGTATTTT. This codes for CASSEEGVYGTDTQYF.